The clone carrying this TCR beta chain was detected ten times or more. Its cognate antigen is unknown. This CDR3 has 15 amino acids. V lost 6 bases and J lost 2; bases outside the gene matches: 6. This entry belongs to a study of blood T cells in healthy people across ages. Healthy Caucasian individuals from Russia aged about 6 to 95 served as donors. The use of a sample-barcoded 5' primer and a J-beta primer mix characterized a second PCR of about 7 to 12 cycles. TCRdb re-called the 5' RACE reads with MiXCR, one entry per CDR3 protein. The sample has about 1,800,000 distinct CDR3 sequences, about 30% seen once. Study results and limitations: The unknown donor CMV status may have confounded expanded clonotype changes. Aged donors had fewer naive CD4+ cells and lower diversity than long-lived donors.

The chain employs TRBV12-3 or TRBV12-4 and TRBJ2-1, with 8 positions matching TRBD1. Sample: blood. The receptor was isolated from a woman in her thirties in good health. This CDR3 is CASSPDRGTYNEQFF. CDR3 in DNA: TGTGCCAGCAGCCCCGACAGGGGAACCTACAATGAGCAGTTCTTC.